This is a list of T cell receptor beta chains from one sample in a study of T cells in Graves' hyperthyroidism and ophthalmopathy. TCRdb called the multiplex PCR reads again in MiXCR, with one record for every CDR3 protein. Of approximately 690,000 distinct CDR3 sequences listed, approximately 14% are singletons. The sample comprised blood. The receptors were sampled from a woman aged 45-59 years with Graves' ophthalmopathy. The CDR3 runs from the conserved cysteine through the conserved F or W. The D gene is left open where the match is weak. Clone size is not always given. Where it is, it says once, few, many or a class for expanded clones.

J gene,clone size,V gene,D gene,CDR3 protein,CDR3 DNA
TRBJ2-1,NA,TRBV5-1,TRBD2,CASSLVRGLAGGKHNEQFF,TGCGCCAGCAGCTTGGTGCGCGGCCTAGCGGGAGGAAAACACAATGAGCAGTTCTTC
TRBJ2-5,many,TRBV11-3,NA,CASSLEYWKQETQYF,TGTGCCAGCAGCTTAGAATACTGGAAGCAAGAGACCCAGTACTTC
TRBJ2-7,many,TRBV7-9,NA,CASSPPARARDEQYF,TGTGCCAGCAGCCCCCCCGCCAGGGCACGAGACGAGCAGTACTTC
TRBJ1-4,few,TRBV20-1,NA,CSAKRTEKLFF,TGCAGTGCTAAAAGGACAGAAAAACTGTTTTTT
TRBJ2-7,many,TRBV11-3,NA,CASSLLGIGRAYEQYF,TGTGCCAGCAGCTTATTGGGAATCGGGAGAGCCTACGAGCAGTACTTC
TRBJ2-1,many,TRBV20-1,TRBD2,CSPGTSTYNEQFF,TGCAGCCCCGGGACTAGCACCTACAATGAGCAGTTCTTC
TRBJ2-7,NA,TRBV19,TRBD2,CASSIRGASGSYEQYF,TGTGCCAGTAGTATCCGAGGGGCTAGCGGTTCCTACGAGCAGTACTTC
TRBJ2-5,many,TRBV30,TRBD2,CAWSLAGGVETQYF,TGTGCCTGGAGCCTAGCGGGAGGTGTAGAGACCCAGTACTTC
TRBJ1-5,many,TRBV19,NA,CASSILAGSLNQPQHF,TGTGCCAGTAGTATTCTGGCAGGGAGTCTCAATCAGCCCCAGCATTTT
TRBJ2-3,many,TRBV6-1,NA,CASSSPGRGNTDTQYF,TGTGCCAGCAGTTCCCCGGGGCGGGGAAACACAGATACGCAGTATTTT
TRBJ2-2,NA,TRBV9,TRBD1,CATRTGENTGELFF,TGTGCCACTAGGACAGGGGAGAACACCGGGGAGCTGTTTTTT
TRBJ2-2,many,TRBV6-2/TRBV6-3,TRBD2,CASSYAGRGYTGELFF,TGTGCCAGCAGTTACGCCGGGAGGGGGTACACCGGGGAGCTGTTTTTT
TRBJ2-4,NA,TRBV4-1,TRBD2,CASNKLAILMAKNIQYF,TGCGCCAGCAACAAACTAGCGATCTTAATGGCCAAAAACATTCAGTACTTC
TRBJ2-1,many,TRBV7-6,NA,CASSLATGSQGSYNEQFF,TGTGCCAGCAGCTTAGCGACCGGGAGTCAGGGCTCCTACAATGAGCAGTTCTTC
TRBJ1-5,NA,TRBV18,TRBD1,CASSPGQGPDTQHF,TGTGCCAGCTCACCGGGACAGGGGCCAGATACGCAGCATTTT
TRBJ2-5,few,TRBV6-2/TRBV6-3,NA,CASSLSGKETQYF,TGTGCCAGCAGTCTTAGCGGAAAAGAGACCCAGTACTTC
TRBJ2-1,many,TRBV7-2,TRBD2,CAGGTSVYNEQFF,TGTGCCGGGGGGACTAGCGTGTACAATGAGCAGTTCTTC
TRBJ2-7,many,TRBV20-1,TRBD1,CSASGQGEQYF,TGCAGTGCTTCAGGACAGGGGGAGCAGTACTTC
TRBJ2-2,few,TRBV5-1,TRBD1,CASSLRTGGETGELFF,TGCGCCAGCAGCTTGAGGACAGGGGGCGAAACCGGGGAGCTGTTTTTT
TRBJ2-1,many,TRBV20-1,TRBD2,CSARPSGSNEQFF,TGCAGTGCTAGGCCTAGCGGGAGCAATGAGCAGTTCTTC
TRBJ1-1,many,TRBV5-8,NA,CASRPQGTNTEAFF,TGTGCCAGCAGGCCACAGGGCACCAACACTGAAGCTTTCTTT
TRBJ1-2,NA,TRBV2,NA,CASSERSGEGYTF,TGTGCCAGCAGTGAAAGAAGCGGTGAGGGCTACACCTTC
TRBJ2-7,once,TRBV20-1,NA,CSATPRQYTYEQYF,TGCAGTGCTACACCGAGACAGTATACCTACGAGCAGTACTTC
TRBJ2-6,few,TRBV24-1,NA,CATSDQSDGANVLTF,TGTGCCACCAGTGATCAGTCCGACGGGGCCAACGTCCTGACTTTC
TRBJ1-1,NA,TRBV5-8,NA,CASSLGAAMNTEAFF,TGTGCCAGCAGCTTAGGGGCAGCCATGAACACTGAAGCTTTCTTT
TRBJ2-3,NA,TRBV5-8,TRBD2,CASSSPKGTSGRNTQYF,TGTGCCAGCAGCTCGCCAAAAGGGACTAGCGGGAGAAATACGCAGTATTTT
TRBJ2-1,many,TRBV24-1,TRBD2,CATSDTTGTSGNEQFF,TGTGCCACCAGTGACACAACCGGGACTAGCGGCAATGAGCAGTTCTTC
TRBJ2-7,many,TRBV18,NA,CASSPPSRSYEQYF,TGTGCCAGCTCACCACCGAGCCGGTCCTACGAGCAGTACTTC
TRBJ2-7,many,TRBV2,NA,CATSGGIILPEQYF,TGTGCCACTTCCGGTGGGATCATATTGCCCGAGCAGTACTTC
TRBJ2-2,many,TRBV28,NA,CASTPNTGELFF,TGTGCCAGCACCCCGAACACCGGGGAGCTGTTTTTT
TRBJ1-1,many,TRBV28,NA,CASSSHSGVTEAFF,TGTGCCAGCTCCTCCCATTCCGGGGTCACTGAAGCTTTCTTT